The TCR beta chain under discussion was sequenced for a study of beta chain features in type 1 diabetes. Study outcomes and limitations: Shorter TCRB CDR3s, moderately but significantly so, were found in Type 1 diabetes patients in all four CD4+ subsets.

The authors reverse transcribed all of the isolated RNA, so sequencing captured expressed TCRB transcripts. The data were produced by immunoSEQ multiplex PCR, yet TCRdb's version contains in-frame clones alone and is incomplete. The table lists roughly 50,000 clones, roughly 39% of them singletons. Worth noting for this clone: Its specificity is unknown.

Trimming cost V 0 bases and J 6 bases, with 10 bases left between them. The CDR3 is made up of 14 amino acids. In germline, CDR1 is SGHTA, CDR2 FQGTGA. Sequenced input: Tregs from blood. The TCR originated in a man under 40 with type 1 diabetes. The V gene is TRBV7-3, the J gene TRBJ2-3; a possible D gene is TRBD2 (6 bases). The CDR3 coding sequence is TGTGCCAGCAGCTTAACGACTAGTTCTGATACGCAGTATTTT. This translates into CASSLTTSSDTQYF.